This entry features one T cell receptor (beta chain) sequence. What it binds is unknown. CDR3 size: 13 residues. From germline, CDR1 is MNHNS and CDR2 SASEGT. The V end was cut by 7 bases, the J end by 3 bases, with 12 bases between. The source of the sample is a study of T cells in localized non-small cell lung cancer. Generated by immunoSEQ multiplex PCR, the TCRdb table keeps only in-frame clones and is missing some. The table has around 41,000 clones, around 83% seen once. Points from the study as a whole: Of the top 100 tumor clones, median around 55 were in adjacent lung, about 26 among its top 100. Among the tissues sampled, uninvolved adjacent lung had the highest T cell clonality, above tumor. Sequencing, confined to only one tumor region, leaves heterogeneity possible.

Source: peripheral blood, taken before any cancer treatment. This TCR came from a woman between 18 and 50 years old with stage III lung adenocarcinoma. V and J are TRBV6-1 and TRBJ1-1; D may be TRBD1 (6 bases). For the CDR3, the DNA is TGTGCCAGCAATCTACAGGGACACACTGAAGCTTTCTTT. The encoded protein is CASNLQGHTEAFF.